This TCR beta chain originates from a study of blood T cell repertoires in COVID-19. The protocol was immunoSEQ multiplex PCR, while the TCRdb copy is restricted to in-frame clones and leaves out a portion. The sample holds around 440,000 clones, roughly 88% seen once. The receptor comes from a woman in her fifties or sixties with COVID-19, enrolled during active disease. Sequencing was done on a sample of peripheral blood.

CDR3 nucleotide sequence: TGTGCCAGCACTGACAGGGCCTACGAGCAGTACTTC. It yields the protein CASTDRAYEQYF. The chain couples TRBV2 to TRBJ2-7; TRBD1 aligns across 7 bases. The CDR3 length is 12 residues. V dropped 7 bases and J dropped 2; count of bases not matched to a gene: 2. Germline values: CDR1 SNHLY, CDR2 FYNNEI.